This TCR beta chain was observed in a study of cytomegalovirus exposure and HLA in healthy donors. The study ran its PCR with 60 Vbeta and 13 Jbeta primers. Sequencing used immunoSEQ multiplex PCR; TCRdb keeps in-frame clones, though not all of them. The sample table includes nearly 35,000 clones. There are 14 residues in the CDR3. With V trimmed by 8 bases and J by 7 bases, 10 bases remained unmatched. Looked up from germline, CDR1 is MDHEN and CDR2 is SYDVKM. The rearrangement links TRBV28 to TRBJ2-1; 8 nucleotides agree with TRBD2. This TCR was sampled from a woman aged 40-49 years in good health and CMV-seropositive. Sequences were obtained from PBMCs. CDR3 coding DNA: TGTGCCAGCTTTGGAGCGGGAGAATGGAATGAGCAGTTCTTC. Translated, it gives CASFGAGEWNEQFF.